The 24 T cell receptor beta chains listed next were all sequenced from one sample in a study of control samples from healthy donors and cancer patients. The data were produced by immunoSEQ multiplex PCR, yet TCRdb's version contains in-frame clones alone and is incomplete. The profile shows around 130,000 clones, 75% to 95% of them singletons. Sample: blood. These receptors were taken from a man between 18 and 35 years old in good health.

V usage is TRBV7-8 and J usage is TRBJ2-7; D gene unclear. The CDR3 extends over 14 amino acids. V was clipped by 5 bases and J by 0 bases, with 11 bases between them. The germline CDR1 and CDR2 sequences are SGHVS and FQNEAQ. The CDR3 DNA reads TGTGCCAGCAGCCTGATGTCCAGCTCCTACGAGCAGTACTTC. Residues: CASSLMSSSYEQYF.

Concerning this clone itself: The junction departs from the called germline gene at one end, perhaps through a read error. The gene calls are TRBV2 and TRBJ2-6, with D perhaps assigned TRBD1 or TRBD2 (6 bases each). Germline-derived CDR1 and CDR2 are SNHLY and FYNNEI. This CDR3 contains 17 residues. The DNA for the CDR3 is TGTGCCAGCAGTGAAGTTAGGGGGGCAACTGGGGCCAACGTCCTAACTTTC. Translated, it gives CASSEVRGATGANVLTF.

The chain employs TRBV10-3 and TRBJ2-1; no clear D. Germline V gives CDR1 ENHRY, CDR2 SYGVKD. V lost 2 bases to trimming and J lost 9 bases, with 8 bases between them. This CDR3 is 12 amino acids long. CDR3 protein: CAISEIRSEQFF. The DNA for the CDR3 is TGTGCCATCAGTGAGATAAGGAGTGAGCAGTTCTTC.

The CDR3 DNA sequence: TGTGCCAGCAGCTTAAGTAGCGGGAGGGCAAATGAGCAGTTCTTC. It encodes CASSLSSGRANEQFF. The chain has TRBV7-3 and TRBJ2-1, with 11 bases lining up with TRBD2. The CDR3 runs 15 residues. Unmatched junction bases numbered 3, after V lost 1 base and J lost 7 bases. Germline V gives CDR1 SGHTA, CDR2 FQGTGA.

The chain uses TRBV28 and TRBJ2-3; 9 bases are a match to TRBD1. CDR1 and CDR2 (germline): MDHEN, SYDVKM. The CDR3 is 15 amino acids. With V trimmed by 3 bases and J by 2 bases, 3 bases remained unmatched. CDR3: CASSLGTGPTDTQYF. DNA for the CDR3: TGTGCCAGCAGTTTGGGGACAGGGCCCACAGATACGCAGTATTTT. The variable domain in full, with the rest retrieved from reference TRBV28 and TRBJ2-3, is DVKVTQSSRYLVKRTGEKVFLECVQDMDHENMFWYRQDPGLGLRLIYFSYDVKMKEKGDIPEGYSVSREKKERFSLILESASTNQTSMYLCASSLGTGPTDTQYFGPGTRLTVL.

The chain uses TRBV10-3 and TRBJ2-7; 10 bases fit TRBD1. From germline, CDR1 is ENHRY and CDR2 SYGVKD. V gave up 4 bases and J gave up 4 bases; unmatched junction bases: 4. The CDR3 has 14 residues. The CDR3 spells CAISGTGGWYEQYF. The DNA for the CDR3 is TGTGCCATCAGTGGGACAGGGGGTTGGTACGAGCAGTACTTC.

The J gene is TRBJ1-4, the V gene TRBV7-8; a possible D gene is TRBD1 (6 bases). V lost 5 bases and J lost 8, with 15 bases in between. This CDR3 has 14 amino acids. Per the germline V gene, CDR1 is SGHVS and CDR2 is FQNEAQ. CDR3 DNA sequence: TGTGCCAGCAGCACAACAGGGTCAGGGGAAAAACTGTTTTTT. Translated, it gives CASSTTGSGEKLFF.

This clone was seen a handful of times. Sequence at one end of the junction differs from germline and may be a read error. The chain carries TRBV28 and TRBJ1-3; D possibly corresponds to TRBD1 (6 bases). The CDR3 runs 16 residues. Germline loops: CDR1 MDHEN, CDR2 SYDVKM. The CDR3 here is CATSGQKILSGNTIYF. The CDR3 nucleotides are TGTGCCACCAGTGGACAGAAGATCCTCTCTGGAAACACCATATATTTT. Looking up the rest from reference TRBV28 and TRBJ1-3 gives the full variable domain: DVKVTQSSRYLVKRTGEKVFLECVQDMDHENMFWYRQDPGLGLRLIYFSYDVKMKEKGDIPEGYSVSREKKERFSLILESASTNQTSMYLCATSGQKILSGNTIYFGEGSWLTVV.

This clone occurred a few times. CDR3 sequence: CASLYREQFF. The CDR3 bases are TGTGCCAGCCTGTATCGCGAGCAGTTCTTC. The J gene is TRBJ2-1, the V gene TRBV2; no reliable D call. V lost 8 bases and J 10 bases, leaving 9 bases between the germline ends. This CDR3 is 10 amino acids long. CDR1 is SNHLY and CDR2 is FYNNEI in the germline V gene.

The rearrangement uses TRBV18 and TRBJ2-3, with D perhaps TRBD2 (5 bases). V gave up 2 bases and J gave up 4 bases, with 7 bases separating them. This CDR3 contains 13 residues. The germline gives CDR1 KGHSH, CDR2 LQKENI. This CDR3 is CASSPGEPDTQYF. Written as DNA, the CDR3 is TGTGCCAGCTCACCAGGGGAGCCAGATACGCAGTATTTT.

V gene TRBV4-1 combines with J gene TRBJ2-3; D is uncertain. V gave up 1 base and J gave up 5 bases, with 13 bases separating them. This CDR3 has 15 amino acids. The V gene's germline CDR1 is MGHRA and CDR2 YSYEKL. CDR3 amino acids: CASSQGRAEIDTQYF. The CDR3 DNA reads as TGCGCCAGCAGCCAAGGTCGGGCGGAAATAGATACGCAGTATTTT.

This sequence joins TRBV7-9 and TRBJ1-1; 10 bases map to TRBD1. CDR1 SEHNR and CDR2 FQNEAQ come from the germline V gene (reference sequence). This CDR3 comprises 17 residues. With 6 bases clipped from V and 6 bases from J, the junction kept 16 bases outside the gene matches. The CDR3 region has the DNA TGTGCCAGCAGGCTAGGTACGGGACAGGGGACGGGATCTGAAGCTTTCTTT. Translating it yields CASRLGTGQGTGSEAFF.

The rearrangement links TRBV27 to TRBJ1-2; D uncertain. CDR1 and CDR2 from the germline V gene are MNHEY and SMNVEV (reference sequence). V was trimmed by 0 bases and J by 0 bases, leaving 5 bases between them. This CDR3 contains 14 residues. CDR3 DNA sequence: TGTGCCAGCAGTTTATCGATCTCTAACTATGGCTACACCTTC. Residues: CASSLSISNYGYTF.

This clone was observed a few times. The chain recombines TRBV6-1 with TRBJ1-6; D uncertain. The CDR3 has 15 residues. Germline-derived CDR1 and CDR2 are MNHNS and SASEGT. The V and J ends lost 2 bases and 7 bases respectively, with 12 bases between them. This CDR3 reads CASSEYFYQNSPLHF. The DNA of the CDR3 is TGTGCCAGCAGTGAATACTTTTATCAGAATTCACCCCTCCACTTT.

This clone was counted only a few times. The V and J genes are TRBV29-1 and TRBJ2-1; possible D gene TRBD1, 6 bases. Germline CDR1 is SQVTM and CDR2 is ANQGSEA. The CDR3 length is 16 residues. V gave up 8 bases and J gave up 8 bases, with 28 bases separating them. As DNA, the CDR3 is TGCAGCTTCGGCACTGACAGGTCCCGGGCGCAGGATGAGCAGTTCTTC. This codes for CSFGTDRSRAQDEQFF.

J is TRBJ2-5 and V is TRBV7-2, with D perhaps TRBD2 (6 bases). In germline, CDR1 is SGHTA, CDR2 FQGNSA. The CDR3 has 16 residues. The germline V and J ends were trimmed by 5 bases and 4 bases, with 20 bases remaining between them. CDR3 loop: CASSPRTGVGGETQYF. CDR3 nucleotide sequence: TGTGCCAGCAGCCCAAGGACGGGGGTGGGGGGAGAGACCCAGTACTTC. The complete variable domain, with remaining parts taken from reference TRBV7-2 and TRBJ2-5, reads GAGVSQSPSNKVTEKGKDVELRCDPISGHTALYWYRQSLGQGLEFLIYFQGNSAPDKSGLPSDRFSAERTGGSVSTLTIQRTQQEDSAVYLCASSPRTGVGGETQYFGPGTRLLVL.

The V gene is TRBV3-1 (or the pseudogene TRBV3-2), the J gene TRBJ1-6; D is unclear. The CDR3 is 13 amino acids. V dropped 4 bases and J dropped 8 bases, with 9 bases sitting between them. Germline-derived CDR1 and CDR2 are LGHDT and YNNKEL (reference sequence). CDR3 in DNA: TGTGCCAGCAGCCCTCAGGTCTATTCACCCCTCCACTTT. Translating gives CASSPQVYSPLHF.

The V call is TRBV2, the J call TRBJ1-2, with unresolved D. V was trimmed by 9 bases and J by 5 bases, leaving 16 bases between them. Germline V gives CDR1 SNHLY, CDR2 FYNNEI. The CDR3 is 13 residues long. CDR3 DNA: TGTGCCAGATCTTACACTAGCGGATATGGCTACACCTTC. Protein sequence: CARSYTSGYGYTF.

The chain links TRBV28 to TRBJ1-6; D may be TRBD1 (5 bases). The germline CDR1 and CDR2 sequences are MDHEN and SYDVKM. Trimming pared 7 bases from V and 1 base from J, leaving 11 bases between. The CDR3 has 15 residues. The CDR3 nucleotides are TGTGCCAGCACCTACGGGGGGTCCTATAATTCACCCCTCCACTTT. It specifies CASTYGGSYNSPLHF.

J is TRBJ2-1 and V is TRBV4-3; D is perhaps TRBD1 or TRBD2 (6 bases each). The CDR3 has 16 residues. Trimming cost V 0 bases and J 7 bases, with 16 bases left between them. Germline V gene lookup returns CDR1 LGHNA and CDR2 YSLEER. In DNA, the CDR3 is TGCGCCAGCAGCCAAGATCACCCGGGGGCGCGGAATGAGCAGTTCTTC. Amino acid sequence: CASSQDHPGARNEQFF.

V gene TRBV7-3 combines with J gene TRBJ2-3, with TRBD2 identical over 10 bases. CDR1 SGHTA and CDR2 FQGTGA come from the germline V gene. The ends lost 2 bases at V and 2 bases at J; junction bases unmatched: 7. The CDR3 consists of 17 residues. The CDR3 coding sequence is TGTGCCAGCAGCTTAGGCTCCAGCGGGAGGGCCACAGATACGCAGTATTTT. Translating gives CASSLGSSGRATDTQYF.

The genes are TRBV12-3 or TRBV12-4 and TRBJ2-1; D uncertain. V gave up 8 bases and J gave up 8 bases, with 16 bases separating them. The CDR3 consists of 13 residues. The CDR3 region has the DNA TGTGCCAGCGGCCCCGGGCCATGGCATGAGCAGTTCTTC. This gives the protein CASGPGPWHEQFF.

The rearrangement joins TRBV9 to TRBJ2-3; TRBD2 matches 8 bases. Looked up from germline, CDR1 is SGDLS and CDR2 is YYNGEE. The CDR3 totals 15 residues. V lost 3 bases and J lost 6; bases outside the gene matches: 9. CDR3 sequence: CASSATGGPSDTQYF. CDR3 coding DNA: TGTGCCAGCAGCGCAACGGGGGGGCCCTCCGATACGCAGTATTTT.

V gene TRBV4-1 combines with J gene TRBJ2-1, with D possibly TRBD2 on 6 matching bases. V dropped 3 bases and J dropped 7 bases, with 16 bases sitting between them. CDR1 and CDR2 from the germline V gene are MGHRA and YSYEKL. This CDR3 region has 15 residues. DNA of the CDR3: TGCGCCAGCAGCCAGGCGCATCGGGAGTGGAATGAGCAGTTCTTC. Translation: CASSQAHREWNEQFF.